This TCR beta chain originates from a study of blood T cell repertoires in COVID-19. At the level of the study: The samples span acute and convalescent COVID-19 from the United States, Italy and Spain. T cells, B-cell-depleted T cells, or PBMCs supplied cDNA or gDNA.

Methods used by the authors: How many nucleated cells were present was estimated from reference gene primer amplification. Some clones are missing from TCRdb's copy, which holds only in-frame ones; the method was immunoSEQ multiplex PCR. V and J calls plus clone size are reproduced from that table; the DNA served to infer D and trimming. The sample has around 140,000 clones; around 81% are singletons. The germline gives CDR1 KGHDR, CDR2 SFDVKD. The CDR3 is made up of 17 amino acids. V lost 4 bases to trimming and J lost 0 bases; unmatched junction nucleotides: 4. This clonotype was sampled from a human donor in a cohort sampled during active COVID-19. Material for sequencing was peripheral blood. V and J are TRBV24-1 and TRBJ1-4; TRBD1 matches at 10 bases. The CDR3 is CATSDPGTGATNEKLFF. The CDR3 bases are TGTGCCACCAGTGACCCCGGGACAGGGGCAACTAATGAAAAACTGTTTTTT.